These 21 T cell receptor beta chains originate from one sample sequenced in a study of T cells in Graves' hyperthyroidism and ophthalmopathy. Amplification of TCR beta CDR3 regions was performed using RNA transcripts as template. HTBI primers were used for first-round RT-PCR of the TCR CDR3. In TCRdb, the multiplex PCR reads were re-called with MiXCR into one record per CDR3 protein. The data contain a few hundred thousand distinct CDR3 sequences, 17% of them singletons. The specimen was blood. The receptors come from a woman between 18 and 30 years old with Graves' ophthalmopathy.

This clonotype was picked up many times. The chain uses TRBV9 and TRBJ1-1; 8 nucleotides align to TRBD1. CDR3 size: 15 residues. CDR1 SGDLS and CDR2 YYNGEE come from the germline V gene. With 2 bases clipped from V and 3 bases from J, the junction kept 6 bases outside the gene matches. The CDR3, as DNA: TGTGCCAGCAGCGTCTCAGGGGGCGCGTACACTGAAGCTTTCTTT. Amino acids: CASSVSGGAYTEAFF.

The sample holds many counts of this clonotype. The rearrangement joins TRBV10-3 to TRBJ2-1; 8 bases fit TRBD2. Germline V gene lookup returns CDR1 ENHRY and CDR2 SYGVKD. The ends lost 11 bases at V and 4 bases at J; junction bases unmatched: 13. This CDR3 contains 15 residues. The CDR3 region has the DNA TGTGCCGTCTTCGGCGAGCGGGGGTCATACAATGAGCAGTTCTTC. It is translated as CAVFGERGSYNEQFF.

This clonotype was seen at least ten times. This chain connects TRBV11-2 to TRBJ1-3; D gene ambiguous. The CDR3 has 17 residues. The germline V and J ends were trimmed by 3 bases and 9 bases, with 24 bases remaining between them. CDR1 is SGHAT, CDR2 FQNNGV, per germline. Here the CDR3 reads CASSFNDGALPVGTIYF. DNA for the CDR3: TGTGCCAGCAGCTTCAATGACGGAGCCCTACCTGTAGGCACCATATATTTT.

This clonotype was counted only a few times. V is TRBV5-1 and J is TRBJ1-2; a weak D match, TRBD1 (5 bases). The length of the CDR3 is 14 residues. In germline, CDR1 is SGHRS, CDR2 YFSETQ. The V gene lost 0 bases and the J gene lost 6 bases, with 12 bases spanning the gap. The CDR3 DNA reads TGCGCCAGCAGCTTGGCCTTGGGGGAGCATGGCTACACCTTC. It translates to CASSLALGEHGYTF.

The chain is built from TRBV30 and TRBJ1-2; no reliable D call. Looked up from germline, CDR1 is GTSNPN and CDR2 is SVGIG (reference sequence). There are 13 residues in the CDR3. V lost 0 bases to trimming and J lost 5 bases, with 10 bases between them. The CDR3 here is CAWSVRAEYGYTF. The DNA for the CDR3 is TGTGCCTGGAGTGTACGGGCAGAATATGGCTACACCTTC. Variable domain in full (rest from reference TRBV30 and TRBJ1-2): SQTIHQWPATLVQPVGSPLSLECTVEGTSNPNLYWYRQAAGRGLQLLFYSVGIGQISSEVPQNLSASRPQDRQFILSSKKLLLSDSGFYLCAWSVRAEYGYTFGSGTRLTVV.

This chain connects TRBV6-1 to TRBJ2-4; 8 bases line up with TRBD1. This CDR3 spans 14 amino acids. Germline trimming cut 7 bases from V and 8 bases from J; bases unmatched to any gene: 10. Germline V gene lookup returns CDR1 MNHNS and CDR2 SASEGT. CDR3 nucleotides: TGTGCCAGCAACCCCTGGACAGGGAAGGACATTCAGTACTTC. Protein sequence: CASNPWTGKDIQYF.

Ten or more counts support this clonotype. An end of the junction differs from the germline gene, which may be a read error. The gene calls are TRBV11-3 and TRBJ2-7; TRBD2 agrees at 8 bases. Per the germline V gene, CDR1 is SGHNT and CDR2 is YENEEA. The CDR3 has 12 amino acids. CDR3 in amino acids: CASRLAGTEQYF. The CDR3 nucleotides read TGTGCCAGCAGGTTAGCGGGAACCGAGCAGTACTTC. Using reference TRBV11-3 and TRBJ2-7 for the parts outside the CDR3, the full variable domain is EAGVVQSPRYKIIEKKQPVAFWCNPISGHNTLYWYLQNLGQGPELLIRYENEEAVDDSQLPKDRFSAERLKGVDSTLKIQPAELGDSAVYLCASRLAGTEQYFGPGTRLTVT.

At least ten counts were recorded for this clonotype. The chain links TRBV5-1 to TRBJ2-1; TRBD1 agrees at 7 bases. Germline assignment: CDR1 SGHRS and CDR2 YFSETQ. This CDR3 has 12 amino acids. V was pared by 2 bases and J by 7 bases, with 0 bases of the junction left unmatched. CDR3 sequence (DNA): TGCGCCAGCAGCTTACAGGGGAATGAGCAGTTCTTC. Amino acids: CASSLQGNEQFF.

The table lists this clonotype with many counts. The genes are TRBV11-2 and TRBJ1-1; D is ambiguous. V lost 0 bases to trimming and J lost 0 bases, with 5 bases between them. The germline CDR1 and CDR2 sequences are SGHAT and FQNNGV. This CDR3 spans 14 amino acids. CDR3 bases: TGTGCCAGCAGCTTAGATCATCTGAACACTGAAGCTTTCTTT. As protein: CASSLDHLNTEAFF.

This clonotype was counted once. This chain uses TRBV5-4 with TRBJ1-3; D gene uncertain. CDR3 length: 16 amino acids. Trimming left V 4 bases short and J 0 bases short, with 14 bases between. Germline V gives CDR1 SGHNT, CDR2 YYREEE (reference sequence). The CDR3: CASSPSLTGSGNTIYF. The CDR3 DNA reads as TGTGCCAGCAGCCCCAGCCTGACCGGCTCTGGAAACACCATATATTTT.

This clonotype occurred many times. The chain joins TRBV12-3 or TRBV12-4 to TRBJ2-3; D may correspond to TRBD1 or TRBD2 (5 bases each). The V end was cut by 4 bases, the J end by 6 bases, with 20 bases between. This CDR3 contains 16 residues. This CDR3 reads CASSYIRDETSDTQYF. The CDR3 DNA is TGTGCCAGCAGTTACATTCGGGACGAAACTTCCGATACGCAGTATTTT.

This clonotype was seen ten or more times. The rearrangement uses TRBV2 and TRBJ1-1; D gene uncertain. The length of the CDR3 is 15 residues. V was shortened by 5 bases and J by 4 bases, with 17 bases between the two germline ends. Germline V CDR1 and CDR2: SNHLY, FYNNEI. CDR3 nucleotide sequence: TGTGCCAGCAGTTTCCGGGCAGTTCGCGGCACTGAAGCTTTCTTT. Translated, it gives CASSFRAVRGTEAFF.

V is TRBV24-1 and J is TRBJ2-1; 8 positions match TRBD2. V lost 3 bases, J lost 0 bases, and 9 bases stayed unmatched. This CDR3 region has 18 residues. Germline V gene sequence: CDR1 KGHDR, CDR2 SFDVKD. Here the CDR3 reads CATSDLPLAGSSYNEQFF. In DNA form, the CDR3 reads TGTGCCACCAGTGATCTTCCTTTAGCGGGGAGCTCCTACAATGAGCAGTTCTTC.

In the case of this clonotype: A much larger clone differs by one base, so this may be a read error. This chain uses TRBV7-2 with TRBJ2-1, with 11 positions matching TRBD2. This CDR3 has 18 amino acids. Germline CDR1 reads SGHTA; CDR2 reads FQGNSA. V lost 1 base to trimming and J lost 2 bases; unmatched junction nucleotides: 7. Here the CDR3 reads CASSLEGLADSPYNEQFF. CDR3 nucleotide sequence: TGTGCCAGCAGCTTAGAGGGACTAGCGGACTCCCCCTACAATGAGCAGTTCTTC.

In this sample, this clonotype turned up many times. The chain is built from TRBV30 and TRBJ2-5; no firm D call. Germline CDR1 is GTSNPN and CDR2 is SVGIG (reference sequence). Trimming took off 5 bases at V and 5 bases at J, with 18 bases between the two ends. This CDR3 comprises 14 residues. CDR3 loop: CAWLDRTEWETQYF. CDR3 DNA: TGTGCCTGGCTTGACCGGACCGAGTGGGAGACCCAGTACTTC.

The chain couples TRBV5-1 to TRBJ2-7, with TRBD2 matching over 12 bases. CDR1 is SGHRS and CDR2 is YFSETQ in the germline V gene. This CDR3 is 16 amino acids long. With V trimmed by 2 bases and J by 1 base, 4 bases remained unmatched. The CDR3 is CASSFDLAGGSYEQYF. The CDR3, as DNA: TGCGCCAGCAGCTTCGACCTAGCGGGAGGGTCCTACGAGCAGTACTTC.

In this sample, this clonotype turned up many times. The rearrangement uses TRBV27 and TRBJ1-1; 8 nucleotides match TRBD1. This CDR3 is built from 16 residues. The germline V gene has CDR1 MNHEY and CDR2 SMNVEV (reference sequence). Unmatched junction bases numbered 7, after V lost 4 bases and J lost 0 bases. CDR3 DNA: TGTGCCAGCAGTTCTAATTACAGGGGGATGAACACTGAAGCTTTCTTT. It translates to CASSSNYRGMNTEAFF.

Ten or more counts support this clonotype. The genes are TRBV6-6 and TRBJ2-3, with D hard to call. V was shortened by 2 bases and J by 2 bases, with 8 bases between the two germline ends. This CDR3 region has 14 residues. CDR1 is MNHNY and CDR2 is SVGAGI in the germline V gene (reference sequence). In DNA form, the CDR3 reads TGTGCCAGCAGTTACGTGGGTTACACAGATACGCAGTATTTT. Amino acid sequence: CASSYVGYTDTQYF.

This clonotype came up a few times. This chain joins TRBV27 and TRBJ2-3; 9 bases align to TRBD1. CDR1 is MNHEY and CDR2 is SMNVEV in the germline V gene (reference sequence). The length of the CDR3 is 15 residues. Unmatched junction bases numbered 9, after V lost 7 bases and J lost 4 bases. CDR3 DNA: TGTGCCAGCAATTTGTGGACAGGGGCTTCAGATACGCAGTATTTT. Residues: CASNLWTGASDTQYF.

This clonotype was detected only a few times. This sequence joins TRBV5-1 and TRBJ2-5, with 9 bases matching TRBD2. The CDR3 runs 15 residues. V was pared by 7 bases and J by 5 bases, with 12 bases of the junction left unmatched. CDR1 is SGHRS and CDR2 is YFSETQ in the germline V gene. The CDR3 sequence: CASVPRGAGGETQYF. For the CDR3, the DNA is TGCGCCAGCGTACCCCGGGGAGCGGGAGGTGAGACCCAGTACTTC.

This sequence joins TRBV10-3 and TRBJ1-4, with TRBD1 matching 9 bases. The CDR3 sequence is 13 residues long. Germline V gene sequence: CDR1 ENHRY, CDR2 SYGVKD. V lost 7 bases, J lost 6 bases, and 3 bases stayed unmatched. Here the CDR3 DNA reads TGTGCCATCAAGGGACAGGGCCATGAAAAACTGTTTTTT. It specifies CAIKGQGHEKLFF.